The next 31 T cell receptor beta chains were all read from a single sample in a study of graft-versus-host responses after intestinal transplantation (dated by TCRdb to the early 2020s). The sample's time point label, in plain terms: cells obtained before transplantation from donor or recipient. The library was prepared using the immunoSEQ multiplex PCR assay. TCRdb's version of the immuneACCESS table is confined to in-frame rearrangements and falls short of the full clone set. An unresolved V gene accounts for under half of the shortfall where checked; the remainder is of unknown origin. The sample records about 19,000 clones, approximately 39% of which are singletons. Approximately 2% of the sample comes from the top ten. The specimen was alloreactive CD4+ T cells from a mixed lymphocyte reaction culture, collected before transplantation. Sample cell subset or site, as interpreted from the label and publication: CFSE-low proliferating T cells sorted from roughly six-day pre-transplant mixed lymphocyte reaction (GvH or HvG direction). Source of these receptors: a human patient who was an organ donor for intestinal transplantation.

The V gene is TRBV10-3, the J gene TRBJ1-2; possible D gene TRBD1, 6 bases. This CDR3 has 15 amino acids. The germline V gene encodes CDR1 ENHRY and CDR2 SYGVKD. V lost 4 bases and J 4 bases, leaving 16 bases between the germline ends. This CDR3 reads CAISGFPGEGYGYTF. As DNA, the CDR3 is TGTGCCATCAGTGGTTTTCCAGGGGAGGGCTATGGCTACACCTTC.

V and J are TRBV6-5 and TRBJ2-7; 8 bases agree with TRBD1. This CDR3 has 15 amino acids. V shed 2 bases and J 5 bases; nucleotides not matched to a gene: 8. Germline V gives CDR1 MNHEY, CDR2 SVGAGI. The CDR3 DNA sequence: TGTGCCAGCAGTTACCCCCCAACAGGGGGTAACGAGCAGTACTTC. Its protein product is CASSYPPTGGNEQYF.

This clone was counted a few times. The chain recombines TRBV29-1 with TRBJ2-3, with 7 bases fitting TRBD1. The germline gives CDR1 SQVTM, CDR2 ANQGSEA. There are 16 residues in the CDR3. V shed 3 bases and J 0 bases; nucleotides not matched to a gene: 9. Here the CDR3 reads CSVDLRQGGSTDTQYF. The DNA of the CDR3 is TGCAGCGTTGATCTACGACAGGGTGGGAGCACAGATACGCAGTATTTT.

This clone was counted a few times. This chain uses TRBV27 with TRBJ1-1, with D unresolved. CDR1 and CDR2 (germline): MNHEY, SMNVEV (reference sequence). V dropped 6 bases and J dropped 0 bases, with 14 bases sitting between them. The CDR3 is 15 residues long. The CDR3 DNA is TGTGCCAGCAGCCTATTCCCCACCATGAACACTGAAGCTTTCTTT. As protein: CASSLFPTMNTEAFF.

The genes are TRBV29-1 and TRBJ2-5, with D unclear. The V end was cut by 5 bases, the J end by 2 bases, with 9 bases between. This CDR3 region has 12 residues. Germline CDR1 SQVTM, CDR2 ANQGSEA. CDR3: CSVFDSQETQYF. CDR3 bases: TGCAGCGTTTTTGACTCGCAAGAGACCCAGTACTTC.

This chain joins TRBV6-5 and TRBJ1-1; 7 bases align to TRBD1. Trimming cost V 8 bases and J 4 bases; bases outside gene matches: 4. Germline CDR1 reads MNHEY; CDR2 reads SVGAGI. The CDR3 loop spans 12 amino acids. Here the CDR3 reads CASGGGGTEAFF. CDR3 bases: TGTGCCAGCGGAGGGGGCGGCACTGAAGCTTTCTTT.

The chain combines TRBV7-2 with TRBJ2-5, with TRBD1 matching over 8 bases. CDR1 and CDR2 from the germline V gene are SGHTA and FQGNSA. With V trimmed by 1 base and J by 5 bases, 6 bases remained unmatched. The CDR3 runs 15 residues. The CDR3 DNA reads as TGTGCCAGCAGCTTAGGGCCCTACAGGGGGGAGACCCAGTACTTC. It is translated as CASSLGPYRGETQYF.

This sequence joins TRBV4-2 and TRBJ2-5; D is undetermined. Germline-derived CDR1 and CDR2 are LGHNA and YNFKEQ. V was clipped by 4 bases and J by 5 bases, with 14 bases between them. The CDR3 runs to 14 residues. This chain's CDR3 is CASSLSFTVETQYF. The CDR3 nucleotides are TGTGCCAGCAGCCTTAGCTTTACGGTTGAGACCCAGTACTTC.

The rearrangement links TRBV5-1 to TRBJ2-3; tentative D call: TRBD2 (5 bases). V lost 3 bases and J 0 bases, leaving 8 bases between the germline ends. Per germline, CDR1 SGHRS and CDR2 YFSETQ. The length of the CDR3 is 14 residues. The CDR3, as DNA: TGCGCCAGCAGCTCCGGGGTGAGCACAGATACGCAGTATTTT. Encoded protein: CASSSGVSTDTQYF.

This clone was found a few times. The gene calls are TRBV19 and TRBJ2-1; tentatively, D is TRBD1 or TRBD2 (5 bases each). This CDR3 spans 15 amino acids. The germline V gene encodes CDR1 LNHDA and CDR2 SQIVND (reference sequence). The ends were cut back, 6 bases at V and 2 bases at J, with 14 bases in the middle. CDR3 sequence (DNA): TGTGCCAGTAGGAGAGATCGGGGCCCCTACAATGAGCAGTTCTTC. Translation gives CASRRDRGPYNEQFF. Using reference TRBV19 and TRBJ2-1 for the parts outside the CDR3, the full variable domain is DGGITQSPKYLFRKEGQNVTLSCEQNLNHDAMYWYRQDPGQGLRLIYYSQIVNDFQKGDIAEGYSVSREKKESFPLTVTSAQKNPTAFYLCASRRDRGPYNEQFFGPGTRLTVL.

The chain is built from TRBV6-5 and TRBJ1-2; TRBD1 agrees at 7 bases. V shed 5 bases, J shed 7 bases, and the junction held 10 bases outside the gene matches. The CDR3 has 14 amino acids. Germline CDR1 reads MNHEY; CDR2 reads SVGAGI. CDR3 loop: CASSVKGGAGGYTF. CDR3 nucleotides: TGTGCCAGCAGTGTGAAAGGGGGCGCGGGTGGCTACACCTTC.

V usage is TRBV10-3 and J usage is TRBJ2-5; TRBD1 matches 7 bases. The ends lost 6 bases at V and 5 bases at J; junction bases unmatched: 0. The CDR3 is 11 amino acids. CDR1 is ENHRY and CDR2 is SYGVKD in the germline V gene. In nucleotides, the CDR3 is TGTGCCATCAGACAGGGGGAGACCCAGTACTTC. Translated: CAIRQGETQYF.

The chain employs TRBV7-9 and TRBJ1-2; D gene uncertain. The CDR3 consists of 12 residues. CDR1 and CDR2 (germline): SEHNR, FQNEAQ (reference sequence). The V and J ends lost 3 bases and 7 bases respectively, with 9 bases between them. The CDR3 reads CASSFRGSGYTF. The CDR3 bases are TGTGCCAGCAGCTTCCGTGGGAGTGGCTACACCTTC.

The V and J genes are TRBV7-9 and TRBJ2-1; tentatively, D is TRBD1 (6 bases). V dropped 2 bases and J dropped 2 bases, with 10 bases sitting between them. Germline CDR1 SEHNR, CDR2 FQNEAQ (reference sequence). The CDR3 runs to 15 residues. CDR3 region: CASSLSGAPYNEQFF. The DNA of the CDR3 is TGTGCCAGCAGCTTATCAGGGGCCCCCTACAATGAGCAGTTCTTC.

The CDR3 loop is CASSSQGGYKNIQYF. The CDR3 region has the DNA TGTGCCAGCAGCTCACAAGGGGGATACAAAAACATTCAGTACTTC. The chain combines TRBV7-9 with TRBJ2-4; D perhaps matches TRBD1 (6 bases). Trimming took 4 bases from V and 3 from J, leaving 13 bases between them. CDR1 SEHNR and CDR2 FQNEAQ come from the germline V gene (reference sequence). This CDR3 comprises 15 residues.

The J gene is TRBJ2-3, the V gene TRBV6-6; D is perhaps TRBD2 (5 bases). This CDR3 comprises 15 residues. Germline V gene sequence: CDR1 MNHNY, CDR2 SVGAGI (reference sequence). V lost 6 bases and J lost 0, with 13 bases in between. CDR3 coding DNA: TGTGCCAGCAGCGACTATGGCGGTAGCACAGATACGCAGTATTTT. It is translated as CASSDYGGSTDTQYF.

V and J are TRBV7-6 and TRBJ1-2; D is unresolved. Trimming removed 7 bases at V and 6 bases at J, with 15 bases between. Germline CDR1 is SGHVS and CDR2 is FNYEAQ. The CDR3 sequence is 13 residues long. The CDR3 DNA reads as TGTGCCAGCACCCAGCTTCATTGGGATGGCTACACCTTC. It codes for CASTQLHWDGYTF.

DNA of the CDR3: TGTGCCAGCAGTACAGGGTTCACTGAAGCTTTCTTT. This codes for CASSTGFTEAFF. V usage is TRBV7-2 and J usage is TRBJ1-1; possible D gene TRBD1, 6 bases. This CDR3 has 12 amino acids. Germline V CDR1 and CDR2: SGHTA, FQGNSA. Trimming cost V 6 bases and J 4 bases, with 9 bases left between them.

The rearrangement links TRBV11-2 to TRBJ2-2; D not certain. V lost 2 bases and J 8 bases, leaving 12 bases between the germline ends. This CDR3 is built from 14 residues. Germline CDR1 reads SGHAT; CDR2 reads FQNNGV. The CDR3 loop is CASSLWTAKGELFF. The CDR3 nucleotides are TGTGCCAGCAGCTTATGGACCGCGAAGGGGGAGCTGTTTTTT.

V is TRBV5-1 and J is TRBJ1-4, with unresolved D. V was trimmed by 5 bases and J by 6 bases, leaving 17 bases between them. Germline CDR1 is SGHRS and CDR2 is YFSETQ. CDR3 length equals 15 residues. This chain's CDR3 is CASSPGDPRYEKLFF. The CDR3 coding sequence is TGCGCCAGCAGTCCAGGCGATCCACGATATGAAAAACTGTTTTTT.

This clone was detected a few times. The CDR3 DNA sequence: TGTGCCAGCAGCTTGGGTACAGGGGGTGGCTATGGCTACACCTTC. Amino acids: CASSLGTGGGYGYTF. The gene calls are TRBV11-1 and TRBJ1-2; 8 bases are a match to TRBD1. Germline trimming cut 3 bases from V and 4 bases from J; bases unmatched to any gene: 7. This CDR3 is 15 amino acids long. Germline lookup yields CDR1 SGHAT and CDR2 FQDESV (reference sequence).

The chain couples TRBV30 to TRBJ2-1; perhaps TRBD2 as D (6 bases). Germline V gene data show CDR1 as GTSNPN and CDR2 as SVGIG (reference sequence). V lost 2 bases and J lost 0, with 14 bases in between. The CDR3 length is 16 residues. The CDR3 DNA reads TGTGCCTGGAGTCGGGACTTTTCCCACTCCTACAATGAGCAGTTCTTC. Its translation: CAWSRDFSHSYNEQFF.

This clone has a handful of counts. The chain employs TRBV9 and TRBJ2-3; 7 nucleotides match TRBD2. The CDR3 has 15 amino acids. After removal of 2 bases from V and 2 bases from J, the junction contained 5 bases not matched to a gene. The germline V gene encodes CDR1 SGDLS and CDR2 YYNGEE. The CDR3 reads CASSVAGTTTDTQYF. CDR3 in DNA: TGTGCCAGCAGCGTGGCGGGGACTACCACAGATACGCAGTATTTT.

The rearrangement joins TRBV11-2 to TRBJ2-5; no clear D gene. The CDR3 runs 13 residues. V was pared by 1 base and J by 2 bases, with 5 bases between. CDR1 is SGHAT, CDR2 FQNNGV, per germline. For the CDR3, the DNA is TGTGCCAGCAGCTTAGGGGGTCAAGAGACCCAGTACTTC. Residues: CASSLGGQETQYF.

The chain uses TRBV4-1 and TRBJ1-1, with D hard to call. The CDR3 is made up of 13 amino acids. Germline V CDR1 and CDR2: MGHRA, YSYEKL. Between the trimmed V and J ends, which lost 5 bases and 0 bases, there was a span of 7 bases. Written as DNA, the CDR3 is TGCGCCAGCAGCAGACACGTGAACACTGAAGCTTTCTTT. This sequence encodes CASSRHVNTEAFF.

The chain joins TRBV9 to TRBJ1-1, with D hard to call. CDR1 SGDLS and CDR2 YYNGEE come from the germline V gene. The length of the CDR3 is 17 residues. The V end was cut by 0 bases, the J end by 0 bases, with 15 bases between. The CDR3 here is CASSVAPAGYMNTEAFF. CDR3 coding DNA: TGTGCCAGCAGCGTAGCCCCGGCGGGATACATGAACACTGAAGCTTTCTTT.

The V gene is TRBV5-5, the J gene TRBJ1-3; no definite D call. The CDR3 runs to 16 residues. Germline V gene data show CDR1 as SGHKS and CDR2 as YYEKEE (reference sequence). V lost 1 base and J lost 1, with 12 bases in between. The chain's CDR3 is CASSLYSDNSGNTIYF. The CDR3 bases are TGTGCCAGCAGCTTGTACAGCGATAATTCTGGAAACACCATATATTTT.

The CDR3 DNA follows: TGTGCCAGCAGCCAAGCCGTGGGATGCACTGAAGCTTTCTTT. It specifies CASSQAVGCTEAFF. This chain connects TRBV4-2 to TRBJ1-1; no firm D call. Germline loops: CDR1 LGHNA, CDR2 YNFKEQ. Between the trimmed V and J ends, which lost 1 base and 4 bases, there was a span of 10 bases. The CDR3 length is 14 residues.

This clone is categorized as medium-sized. The V call is TRBV9, the J call TRBJ2-7; D remains ambiguous. Trimming shortened V by 7 bases and J by 3 bases, and 2 bases separated the two germline ends. CDR3 length: 9 amino acids. CDR1 SGDLS and CDR2 YYNGEE come from the germline V gene. As DNA, the CDR3 is TGTGCCAGCGACTACGAGCAGTACTTC. Its translation is CASDYEQYF.

This clone occurred a few times. V gene TRBV6-5 combines with J gene TRBJ1-1, with no clear D. Germline CDR1 MNHEY, CDR2 SVGAGI. The CDR3 length is 13 residues. V lost 7 bases and J lost 5, with 14 bases in between. CDR3 DNA: TGTGCCAGCACTTTGTTAGGGAGAACTGAAGCTTTCTTT. Protein: CASTLLGRTEAFF.

The chain employs TRBV2 and TRBJ2-1; 11 bases line up with TRBD2. With V trimmed by 6 bases and J by 7 bases, 2 bases remained unmatched. CDR3 size: 13 residues. CDR1 is SNHLY and CDR2 is FYNNEI in the germline V gene. The CDR3 bases are TGTGCCAGCAGGGGACTAGCGGTTAATGAGCAGTTCTTC. Translating it yields CASRGLAVNEQFF.